This TCR beta chain was retrieved from a study of shared clonotypes between healthy human individuals. Study-wide findings and caveats: Generation probabilities were higher for clonotypes shared across all four sorted-subset donors than for unshared ones.

Trimming removed 3 bases from V and 1 base from J, with 13 bases in between. Germline values: CDR1 GTSNPN, CDR2 SVGIG (reference sequence). The CDR3 totals 14 residues. Per the original methods: Junction-only sequences without quality scores were provided by ImmunoSEQ, so filtering was different. Some clones are missing from TCRdb's copy, which holds only in-frame ones; the method was immunoSEQ multiplex PCR. D and trimming come from the DNA, and the V and J calls and clone size come from that table. This table has more than 2 million clones, 90% to 95% appearing once. On this clone: Its antigen is currently unknown.

The chain carries TRBV30 and TRBJ2-7; tentatively, D is TRBD1 (5 bases). The sample consisted of naive CD4+ T cells sorted from blood. Subset described: CD45RA+ positively selected. The origin of this receptor is a man in his late teens or twenties in good health. The CDR3 sequence is CAWSPQGRSYEQYF. In DNA form, the CDR3 reads TGTGCCTGGAGCCCCCAGGGTCGTTCCTACGAGCAGTACTTC.